This passage covers 17 T cell receptor beta chains from one sample sequenced in a study of blood T cell repertoires in COVID-19. TCRdb's copy holds only in-frame clones and misses some; the assay was immunoSEQ multiplex PCR. The sample gives around 270,000 clones, 88% of which show up once; 3.1% is in the top ten. The sample taken for sequencing was PBMCs or T cells enriched from blood (not recorded which). The source of these receptors is a woman aged 40 to 50 who had been exposed to COVID-19.

This sequence joins TRBV6-2 or TRBV6-3 and TRBJ1-5, with 7 nucleotides matching TRBD1. Germline-derived CDR1 and CDR2 are MNHEY and SVGEGT. V dropped 5 bases and J dropped 5; count of bases not matched to a gene: 6. The CDR3 is 14 residues long. The CDR3 region is CASSPGQVYQPQHF. CDR3 coding DNA: TGTGCCAGCAGTCCCGGACAGGTATATCAGCCCCAGCATTTT.

The V gene is TRBV2, the J gene TRBJ2-5; D is possibly TRBD2 (6 bases). This CDR3 region has 13 residues. Germline CDR1 is SNHLY and CDR2 is FYNNEI. With 7 bases removed from V and 0 bases from J, the gap between germline ends came to 9 bases. The CDR3, as DNA: TGTGCCAGCACCGGGGGAAACCAAGAGACCCAGTACTTC. Translating gives CASTGGNQETQYF.

This chain uses TRBV28 with TRBJ1-4; D uncertain. From germline, CDR1 is MDHEN and CDR2 SYDVKM. V was clipped by 0 bases and J by 8 bases, with 10 bases between them. CDR3 size: 14 residues. CDR3 region: CASSLWRAVEKLFF. In DNA form, the CDR3 reads TGTGCCAGCAGTTTATGGAGGGCAGTAGAAAAACTGTTTTTT.

The chain joins TRBV28 to TRBJ1-5; 9 positions agree with TRBD1. Germline V CDR1 and CDR2: MDHEN, SYDVKM. J gave up 6 bases and V 3 bases, and 3 bases lay outside the gene matches. The CDR3 has 14 amino acids. The CDR3 region has the DNA TGTGCCAGCAGTTTTAGACAGGGGGTTCAGCCCCAGCATTTT. This gives the protein CASSFRQGVQPQHF.

J is TRBJ1-3 and V is TRBV30, with 7 bases fitting TRBD1. The CDR3 has 15 amino acids. J gave up 5 bases and V 2 bases, and 9 bases lay outside the gene matches. Germline V gene lookup returns CDR1 GTSNPN and CDR2 SVGIG (reference sequence). The CDR3 DNA sequence: TGTGCCTGGAGTCTAACCGGGACAGCTAGAAACACCATATATTTT. Translated, it gives CAWSLTGTARNTIYF.

The chain recombines TRBV18 with TRBJ2-1, with 7 positions matching TRBD1. V shed 0 bases, J shed 7 bases, and the junction held 6 bases outside the gene matches. CDR1 and CDR2 from the germline V gene are KGHSH and LQKENI. The CDR3 runs to 15 residues. Written as DNA, the CDR3 is TGTGCCAGCTCACCACCAGCGACAGGGAAAAATGAGCAGTTCTTC. Protein sequence: CASSPPATGKNEQFF. The complete variable domain, with remaining parts taken from reference TRBV18 and TRBJ2-1, reads NAGVMQNPRHLVRRRGQEARLRCSPMKGHSHVYWYRQLPEEGLKFMVYLQKENIIDESGMPKERFSAEFPKEGPSILRIQQVVRGDSAAYFCASSPPATGKNEQFFGPGTRLTVL.

J is TRBJ1-1 and V is TRBV5-1; tentative D call: TRBD1 (6 bases). The CDR3 has 14 amino acids. Trimming stripped 2 bases from V and 2 bases from J, with 10 bases between. In germline, CDR1 is SGHRS, CDR2 YFSETQ. The CDR3 protein is CASSFRTDNTEAFF. The DNA of the CDR3 is TGCGCCAGCAGCTTCAGGACAGATAACACTGAAGCTTTCTTT.

The chain joins TRBV12-5 to TRBJ2-2, with D possibly TRBD1 on 6 matching bases. The germline CDR1 and CDR2 sequences are LGHNT and FRNRAP. The V and J ends lost 8 bases and 7 bases respectively, with 11 bases between them. The length of the CDR3 is 12 residues. The DNA for the CDR3 is TGTGCTAGTTGCCAGGGGAGCGGGGAGCTGTTTTTT. Its translation is CASCQGSGELFF.

The chain combines TRBV5-1 with TRBJ1-2; weak D call: TRBD1 (6 bases). The germline CDR1 and CDR2 sequences are SGHRS and YFSETQ. Trimming stripped 2 bases from V and 4 bases from J, with 9 bases between. The CDR3 spans 13 residues. CDR3 DNA: TGCGCCAGCAGCTTCGGGACACCCTATGGCTACACCTTC. This translates into CASSFGTPYGYTF. Complete variable domain (other parts from reference TRBV5-1 and TRBJ1-2): KAGVTQTPRYLIKTRGQQVTLSCSPISGHRSVSWYQQTPGQGLQFLFEYFSETQRNKGNFPGRFSGRQFSNSRSEMNVSTLELGDSALYLCASSFGTPYGYTFGSGTRLTVV.

V is TRBV30 and J is TRBJ1-5, with 8 nucleotides matching TRBD1. Germline loops: CDR1 GTSNPN, CDR2 SVGIG (reference sequence). The CDR3 spans 13 residues. The V gene end was trimmed by 4 bases and the J gene end by 5 bases; junction bases not matched to a gene: 4. In DNA form, the CDR3 reads TGTGCCTGGACACAGGGGGGAGATCAGCCCCAGCATTTT. Translation gives CAWTQGGDQPQHF.

This clone appeared once. The chain is built from TRBV2 and TRBJ1-2; 12 bases line up with TRBD1. The CDR3 loop spans 14 amino acids. The V segment lost 6 bases and the J segment 7 bases; nucleotides outside the gene matches: 6. The germline CDR1 and CDR2 sequences are SNHLY and FYNNEI. DNA for the CDR3: TGTGCCAGCAGCCGGGACAGGGGGCGGAGTGGCTACACCTTC. Its translation is CASSRDRGRSGYTF.

The CDR3 coding sequence is TGTGCCAGCAGCTTCGGGACAGGGAGGTTCGAGCAGTACTTC. This gives the protein CASSFGTGRFEQYF. The chain couples TRBV7-9 to TRBJ2-7, with TRBD1 matching 9 bases. V shed 3 bases, J shed 6 bases, and the junction held 6 bases outside the gene matches. CDR3 length equals 14 residues. CDR1 and CDR2 from the germline V gene are SEHNR and FQNEAQ (reference sequence).

The genes are TRBV28 and TRBJ2-2, with TRBD1 matching 9 bases. The CDR3 is 14 residues long. Unmatched junction bases numbered 6, after V lost 7 bases and J lost 6 bases. CDR1 and CDR2 (germline): MDHEN, SYDVKM. The CDR3 region has the DNA TGTGCCAGCAAAACAGGGGGCGCCGCCGGGGAGCTGTTTTTT. Translation: CASKTGGAAGELFF.

The rearrangement links TRBV2 to TRBJ1-6; possible D gene TRBD1, 6 bases. Germline assignment: CDR1 SNHLY and CDR2 FYNNEI. This CDR3 has 14 residues. V dropped 6 bases and J dropped 4 bases, with 10 bases sitting between them. Written as DNA, the CDR3 is TGTGCCAGCAGGGACAGCCTTTATAATTCACCCCTCCACTTT. This encodes CASRDSLYNSPLHF.

This clone was recorded once. The chain combines TRBV4-1 with TRBJ2-5, with TRBD1 identical over 7 bases. This CDR3 is built from 15 residues. The trim removed 4 bases at V and 1 base at J, leaving 6 bases unmatched. Germline assignment: CDR1 MGHRA and CDR2 YSYEKL. CDR3 loop: CASSPRQGPQETQYF. The DNA for the CDR3 is TGCGCCAGCAGCCCCCGACAGGGACCCCAAGAGACCCAGTACTTC.

This clone was detected only once. V and J are TRBV7-8 and TRBJ1-2; D unclear. Germline values: CDR1 SGHVS, CDR2 FQNEAQ. The CDR3 totals 15 residues. The ends were cut back, 4 bases at V and 4 bases at J, with 16 bases in the middle. CDR3 DNA sequence: TGTGCCAGCAGCTCTCGAACCAGCGGAGGCTATGGCTACACCTTC. Protein sequence: CASSSRTSGGYGYTF.

The chain has TRBV28 and TRBJ2-4; 8 bases agree with TRBD2. This CDR3 is built from 15 residues. The ends lost 10 bases at V and 3 bases at J; junction bases unmatched: 11. From germline, CDR1 is MDHEN and CDR2 SYDVKM. CDR3 DNA sequence: TGTGCCACGAGCGCCGAGGGACTAGGCAAAAACATTCAGTACTTC. Its protein is CATSAEGLGKNIQYF.